This TCR beta chain was profiled in a study of blood T cell repertoires in COVID-19. Turning to the study itself: PBMCs, B-cell-depleted T cells, or T cells provided the cDNA or gDNA that made up the material.

Authors' methods: Reference gene primers were amplified, and this amplification served to estimate nucleated cell counts. Sequenced by immunoSEQ multiplex PCR; TCRdb stores in-frame clones only, minus some. V, J and clone size derive from that table, while D and trimming were established from the DNA sequence. The table shows approximately 210,000 clones, with over 80% occurring only once. Sequencing was carried out using peripheral blood. The receptor was derived from a woman aged 65 to 85 with active or convalescent COVID-19.

The DNA for the CDR3 is TGTGCCAGCTCACCAGGGACTAGCGGTAACACCGGGGAGCTGTTTTTT. This translates into CASSPGTSGNTGELFF. The chain uses TRBV18 and TRBJ2-2, with 11 bases identical to TRBD2. The CDR3 runs 16 residues. Germline loops: CDR1 KGHSH, CDR2 LQKENI. V gave up 2 bases and J gave up 2 bases; unmatched junction bases: 1.